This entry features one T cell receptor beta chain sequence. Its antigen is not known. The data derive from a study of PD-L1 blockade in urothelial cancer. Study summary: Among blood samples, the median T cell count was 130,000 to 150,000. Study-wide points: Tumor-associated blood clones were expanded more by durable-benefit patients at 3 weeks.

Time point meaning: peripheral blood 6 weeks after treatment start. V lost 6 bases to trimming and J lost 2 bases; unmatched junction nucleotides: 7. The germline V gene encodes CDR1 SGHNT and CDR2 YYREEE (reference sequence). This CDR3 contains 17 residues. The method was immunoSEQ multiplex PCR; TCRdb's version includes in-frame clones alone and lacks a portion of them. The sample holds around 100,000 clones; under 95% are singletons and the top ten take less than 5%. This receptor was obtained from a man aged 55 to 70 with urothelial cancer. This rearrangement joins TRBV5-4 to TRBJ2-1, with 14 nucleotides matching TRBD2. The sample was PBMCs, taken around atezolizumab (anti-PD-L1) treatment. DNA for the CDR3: TGTGCCAGCACCGGGACTAGCGGGAGTATCGCCTACAATGAGCAGTTCTTC. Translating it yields CASTGTSGSIAYNEQFF.